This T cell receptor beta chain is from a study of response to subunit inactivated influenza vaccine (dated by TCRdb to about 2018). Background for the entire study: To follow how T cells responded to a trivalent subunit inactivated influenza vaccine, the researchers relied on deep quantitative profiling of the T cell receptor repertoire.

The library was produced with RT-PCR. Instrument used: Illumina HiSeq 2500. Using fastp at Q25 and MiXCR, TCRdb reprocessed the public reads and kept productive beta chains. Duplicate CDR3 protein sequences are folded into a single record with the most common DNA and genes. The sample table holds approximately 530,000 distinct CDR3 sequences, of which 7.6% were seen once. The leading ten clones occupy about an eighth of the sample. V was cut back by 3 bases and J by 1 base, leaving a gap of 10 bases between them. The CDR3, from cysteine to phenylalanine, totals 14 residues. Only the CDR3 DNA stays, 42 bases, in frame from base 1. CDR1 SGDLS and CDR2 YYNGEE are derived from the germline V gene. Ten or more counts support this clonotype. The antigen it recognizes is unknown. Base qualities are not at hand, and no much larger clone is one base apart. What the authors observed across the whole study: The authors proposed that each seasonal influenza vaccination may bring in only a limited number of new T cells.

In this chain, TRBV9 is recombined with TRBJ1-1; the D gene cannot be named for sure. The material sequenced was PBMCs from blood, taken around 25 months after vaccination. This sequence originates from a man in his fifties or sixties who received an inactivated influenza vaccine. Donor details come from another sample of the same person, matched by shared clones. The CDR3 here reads CASSASGGNTEAFF. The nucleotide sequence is TGTGCCAGCAGCGCTTCCGGCGGGAACACTGAAGCTTTCTTT.